This T cell receptor (beta chain) was captured by sequencing in a study of cytomegalovirus exposure and HLA in healthy donors. The study ran its PCR with 60 Vbeta and 13 Jbeta primers. The table came from immunoSEQ multiplex PCR; TCRdb's copy has only in-frame clones and leaves some out. The sample gives about 190,000 clones, roughly four fifths of which show up once; 3% to 3.5% is in the top ten. In the case of this clone: Its antigen is not identified. One end of the junction does not line up with germline, which may come from a read error. The same CDR3 is also encoded by other DNA sequences in this sample.

Overall study results and limits: At a 0.05 false discovery rate, a later analysis found 18,000 or so TCR beta sequences to be associated with HLA alleles. The study put under 200 TCR beta chains on its list as cytomegalovirus-associated.

Germline CDR1 and CDR2: SGHRS and YFSETQ. The CDR3 is 16 residues long. The sequence derives from a woman aged 30 to 39 in good health and CMV-seropositive. The gene calls are TRBV5-1 and TRBJ1-6; a possible D gene is TRBD1 (5 bases). The sample was PBMCs. CDR3 protein: CASSLAGGFYNSPLHF. CDR3 DNA: TGCGCCAGCAGCTTGGCCGGGGGGTTCTATAATTCACCTCTCCACTTT.